The present entry profiles one TCR beta chain with its context. The entry originates in a study of blood T cell repertoires in COVID-19. Whole-study context: Specimens from acute and convalescent COVID-19 originated in the United States, Italy and Spain.

The CDR3 length is 15 residues. V was trimmed by 2 bases and J by 0 bases, leaving 10 bases between them. Germline CDR1 and CDR2: SGHTA and FQGNSA. TCRdb's copy holds only in-frame clones and misses some; the assay was immunoSEQ multiplex PCR. This sample has 180,000 or so clones, with around 83% found just once. The sequenced sample was peripheral blood. V is TRBV7-2 and J is TRBJ1-1; D gene uncertain. This TCR derives from a woman older than 75 in a cohort sampled during active or convalescent COVID-19. In DNA, the CDR3 is TGTGCCAGCAGCTTAAACAGTCTGGTGAACACTGAAGCTTTCTTT. Amino acid sequence: CASSLNSLVNTEAFF.